This T cell receptor (beta chain) derives from a study of CD8+ T cells in alopecia areata. Study background: Oral tofacitinib (5 to 10 mg twice daily) was administered to treated patients.

cDNA prepared by RNA extraction and subsequent reverse transcription served as the template for sequencing. Using immunoSEQ multiplex PCR, the repertoire was profiled, and TCRdb retains in-frame clones only, with some absent. Altogether about 200,000 clones are present, around 64% being singletons, with the ten largest covering 1.3%. Noted treatment: oral pan-JAK inhibitor, 5-10 mg twice daily. In regard to this clone: What it recognizes is unknown.

Findings of the study overall: Clonality in lesional scalp, especially alopecia totalis/universalis, exceeded that of normal scalp.

Trimming shortened V by 6 bases and J by 0 bases, and 8 bases separated the two germline ends. CDR1 and CDR2 from the germline V gene are SNHLY and FYNNEI. The CDR3 is 13 residues long. This sequence joins TRBV2 and TRBJ1-2; D call uncertain. Material: CD4+ T cells sorted from blood, obtained around week 49, from a patient treated with tofacitinib. This clonotype was sampled from a human donor with alopecia areata. DNA of the CDR3: TGTGCCAGCAGCCCTGACGCTAACTATGGCTACACCTTC. Translating it yields CASSPDANYGYTF.